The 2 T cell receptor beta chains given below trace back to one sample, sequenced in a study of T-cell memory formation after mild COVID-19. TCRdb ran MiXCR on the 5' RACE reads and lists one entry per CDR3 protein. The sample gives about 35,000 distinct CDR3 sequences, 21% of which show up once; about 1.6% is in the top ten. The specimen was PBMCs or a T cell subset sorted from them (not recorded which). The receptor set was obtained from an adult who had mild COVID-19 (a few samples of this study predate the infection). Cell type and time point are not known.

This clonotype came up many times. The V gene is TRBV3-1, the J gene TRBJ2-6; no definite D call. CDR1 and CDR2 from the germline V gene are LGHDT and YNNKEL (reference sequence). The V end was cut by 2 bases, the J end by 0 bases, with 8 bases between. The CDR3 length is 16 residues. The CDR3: CASSQYRVSGANVLTF. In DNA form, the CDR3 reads TGTGCCAGCAGCCAATATAGGGTCTCTGGGGCCAACGTCCTGACTTTC. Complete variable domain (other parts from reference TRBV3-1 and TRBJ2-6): DTAVSQTPKYLVTQMGNDKSIKCEQNLGHDTMYWYKQDSKKFLKIMFSYNNKELIINETVPNRFSPKSPDKAHLNLHINSLELGDSAVYFCASSQYRVSGANVLTFGAGSRLTVL.

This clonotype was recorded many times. The CDR3 region is CSARDSKRGGGTEAFF. DNA for the CDR3: TGCAGTGCTAGAGACTCCAAAAGAGGGGGAGGGACTGAAGCTTTCTTT. The chain joins TRBV20-1 to TRBJ1-1; D possibly corresponds to TRBD1 (6 bases). Germline loops: CDR1 DFQATT, CDR2 SNEGSKA (reference sequence). V was pared by 0 bases and J by 5 bases, with 19 bases between. CDR3 length: 16 residues.